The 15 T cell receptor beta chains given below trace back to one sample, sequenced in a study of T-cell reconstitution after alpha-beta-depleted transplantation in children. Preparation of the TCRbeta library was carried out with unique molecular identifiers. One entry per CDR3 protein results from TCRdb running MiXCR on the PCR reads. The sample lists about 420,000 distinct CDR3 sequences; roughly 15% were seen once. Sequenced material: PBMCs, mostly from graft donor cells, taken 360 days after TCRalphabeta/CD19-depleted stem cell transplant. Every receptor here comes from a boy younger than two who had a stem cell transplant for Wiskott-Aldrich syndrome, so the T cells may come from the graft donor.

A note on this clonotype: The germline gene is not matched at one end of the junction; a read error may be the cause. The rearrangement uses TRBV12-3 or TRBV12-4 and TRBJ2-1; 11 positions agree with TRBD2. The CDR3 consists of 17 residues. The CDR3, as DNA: TGTGCCAGAAGTTTTCCCTTACTAGCGGGAGAGGGCAATGAGCAGTTCTTC. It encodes CARSFPLLAGEGNEQFF.

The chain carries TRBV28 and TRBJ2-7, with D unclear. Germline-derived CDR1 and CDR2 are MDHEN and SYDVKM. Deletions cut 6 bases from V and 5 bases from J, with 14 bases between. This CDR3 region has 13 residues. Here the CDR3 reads CASSTTPKHEQYF. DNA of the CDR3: TGTGCCAGCAGCACTACCCCTAAGCACGAGCAGTACTTC.

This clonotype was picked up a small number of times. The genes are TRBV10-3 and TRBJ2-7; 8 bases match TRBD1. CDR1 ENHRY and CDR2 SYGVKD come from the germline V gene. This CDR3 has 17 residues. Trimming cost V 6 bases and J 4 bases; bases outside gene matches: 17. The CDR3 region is CAISEGAGRTGWYEQYF. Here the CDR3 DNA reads TGTGCCATCAGCGAGGGGGCAGGTCGGACAGGGTGGTACGAGCAGTACTTC.

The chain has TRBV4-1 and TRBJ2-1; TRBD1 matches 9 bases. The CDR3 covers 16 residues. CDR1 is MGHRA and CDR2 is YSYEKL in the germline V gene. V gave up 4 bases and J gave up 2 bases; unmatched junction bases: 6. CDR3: CASSRLTGGAYNEQFF. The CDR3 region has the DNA TGCGCCAGCAGCCGCCTAACAGGGGGCGCCTACAATGAGCAGTTCTTC.

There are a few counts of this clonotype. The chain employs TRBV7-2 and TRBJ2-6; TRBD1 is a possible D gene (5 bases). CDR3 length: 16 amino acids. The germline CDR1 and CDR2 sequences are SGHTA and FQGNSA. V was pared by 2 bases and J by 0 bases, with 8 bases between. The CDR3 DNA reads TGTGCCAGCAGCTTAAGGGGTAACTCTGGGGCCAACGTCCTGACTTTC. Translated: CASSLRGNSGANVLTF.

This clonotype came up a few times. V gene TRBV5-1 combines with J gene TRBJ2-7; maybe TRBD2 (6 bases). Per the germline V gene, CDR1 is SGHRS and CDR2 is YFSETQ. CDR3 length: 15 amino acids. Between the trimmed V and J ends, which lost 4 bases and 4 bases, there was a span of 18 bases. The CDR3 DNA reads TGCGCCAGCAGCCCCCGGGACTCGCGCGCATACGAGCAGTACTTC. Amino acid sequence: CASSPRDSRAYEQYF.

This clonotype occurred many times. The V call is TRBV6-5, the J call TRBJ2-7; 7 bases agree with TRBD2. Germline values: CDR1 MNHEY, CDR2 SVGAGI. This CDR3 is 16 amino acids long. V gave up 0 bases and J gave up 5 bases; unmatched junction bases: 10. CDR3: CASSYSGWEGRHEQYF. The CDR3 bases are TGTGCCAGCAGTTACTCAGGGTGGGAGGGCCGGCACGAGCAGTACTTC.

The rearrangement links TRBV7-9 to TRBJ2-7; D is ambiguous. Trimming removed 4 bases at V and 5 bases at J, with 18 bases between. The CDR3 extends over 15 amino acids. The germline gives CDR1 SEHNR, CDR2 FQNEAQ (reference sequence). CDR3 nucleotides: TGTGCCAGCAGCTCTTGGCCGCCACCCAGCGACGAGCAGTACTTC. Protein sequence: CASSSWPPPSDEQYF.

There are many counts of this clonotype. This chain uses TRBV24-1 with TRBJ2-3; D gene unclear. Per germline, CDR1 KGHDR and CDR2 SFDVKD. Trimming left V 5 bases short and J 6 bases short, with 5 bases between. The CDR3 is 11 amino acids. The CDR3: CATSVGDTQYF. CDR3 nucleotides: TGTGCCACCAGTGTCGGGGATACGCAGTATTTT.

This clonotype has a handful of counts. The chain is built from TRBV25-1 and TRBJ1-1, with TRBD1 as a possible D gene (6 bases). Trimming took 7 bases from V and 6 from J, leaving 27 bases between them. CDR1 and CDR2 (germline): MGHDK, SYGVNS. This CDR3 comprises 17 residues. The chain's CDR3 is CASTSPWNAGAGSEAFF. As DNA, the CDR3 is TGTGCCAGCACCTCTCCGTGGAATGCAGGGGCGGGTTCTGAAGCTTTCTTT. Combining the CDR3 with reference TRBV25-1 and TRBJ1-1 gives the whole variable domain EADIYQTPRYLVIGTGKKITLECSQTMGHDKMYWYQQDPGMELHLIHYSYGVNSTEKGDLSSESTVSRIRTEHFPLTLESARPSHTSQYLCASTSPWNAGAGSEAFFGQGTRLTVV.

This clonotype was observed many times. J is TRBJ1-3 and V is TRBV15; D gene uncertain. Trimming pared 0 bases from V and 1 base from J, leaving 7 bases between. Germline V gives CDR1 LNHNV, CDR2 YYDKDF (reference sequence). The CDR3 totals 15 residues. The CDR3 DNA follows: TGTGCCACCAGCAGAGATAGGGCTTCTGGAAACACCATATATTTT. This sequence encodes CATSRDRASGNTIYF. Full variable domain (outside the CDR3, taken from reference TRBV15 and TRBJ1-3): DAMVIQNPRYQVTQFGKPVTLSCSQTLNHNVMYWYQQKSSQAPKLLFHYYDKDFNNEADTPDNFQSRRPNTSFCFLDIRSPGLGDTAMYLCATSRDRASGNTIYFGEGSWLTVV.

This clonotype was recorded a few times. The CDR3 coding sequence is TGCGCCAGCAGCCAAGAGGGCGCGCTAGGAGGCCACACAGATACGCAGTATTTT. Translating gives CASSQEGALGGHTDTQYF. The chain recombines TRBV4-3 with TRBJ2-3; possible D gene TRBD2, 5 bases. From germline, CDR1 is LGHNA and CDR2 YSLEER. The CDR3 runs 18 residues. The V end was cut by 0 bases, the J end by 2 bases, with 18 bases between.

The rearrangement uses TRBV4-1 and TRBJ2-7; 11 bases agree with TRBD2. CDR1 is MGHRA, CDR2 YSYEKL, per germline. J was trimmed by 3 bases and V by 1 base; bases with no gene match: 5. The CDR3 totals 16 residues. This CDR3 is CASSQGGTSGYYEQYF. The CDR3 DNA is TGCGCCAGCAGCCAAGGGGGGACTAGCGGTTACTACGAGCAGTACTTC.

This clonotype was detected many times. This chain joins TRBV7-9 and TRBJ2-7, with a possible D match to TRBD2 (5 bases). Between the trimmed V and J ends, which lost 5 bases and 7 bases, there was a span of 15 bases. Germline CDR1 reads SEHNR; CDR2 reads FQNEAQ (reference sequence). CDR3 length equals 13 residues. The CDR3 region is CASSPWEFREQYF. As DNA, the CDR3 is TGTGCCAGCAGCCCGTGGGAGTTTAGGGAGCAGTACTTC.

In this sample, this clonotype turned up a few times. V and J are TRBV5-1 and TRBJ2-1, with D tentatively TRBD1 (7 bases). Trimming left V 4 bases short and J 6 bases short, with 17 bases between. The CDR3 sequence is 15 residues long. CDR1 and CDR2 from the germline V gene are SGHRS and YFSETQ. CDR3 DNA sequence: TGCGCCAGCAGCCGAGGGGGCGGGGTGCCCAATGAGCAGTTCTTC. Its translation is CASSRGGGVPNEQFF.